This T cell receptor beta chain was retrieved from a study of response to subunit inactivated influenza vaccine. Overall study results and limits: New T cells are recruited in small numbers by each seasonal influenza vaccination, according to the authors' suggestion.

This CDR3 is 14 amino acids long. V lost 4 bases and J lost 6, with 16 bases in between. Germline CDR1 KGHSH, CDR2 LQKENI. As regards this clonotype: Its antigen is undetermined.

Via MiXCR, TCRdb re-called the RT-PCR reads, giving one row per CDR3 protein. The profile covers around 530,000 distinct CDR3 sequences, with approximately 15% appearing a single time and 2.5% to 3.5% taken by the ten largest. The receptor was derived from a man aged 45 to 75 who received an inactivated influenza vaccine. Sequenced material: CD4+ T cells sorted from PBMCs, taken roughly 24 months after vaccination. The chain joins TRBV18 to TRBJ2-7; D may match TRBD1 or TRBD2 (5 bases each). This CDR3 reads CASSLGTVSAEQYF. The CDR3, as DNA: TGTGCCAGCTCACTTGGGACGGTCTCCGCCGAGCAGTACTTC.